This T cell receptor beta chain was identified during a study of T cell changes during pregnancy in multiple sclerosis. Some clones are missing from TCRdb's copy, which holds only in-frame ones; the method was immunoSEQ multiplex PCR. The data hold over 60,000 clones, with around 90% observed a single time. CDR1 is SGDLS and CDR2 is YYNGEE in the germline V gene. The V gene lost 4 bases and the J gene lost 0 bases, with 17 bases spanning the gap. CDR3 size: 18 residues. This receptor was identified in a female donor in good health, enrolled as a control in a pregnancy study. V gene TRBV9 combines with J gene TRBJ2-6; D might be TRBD1 (6 bases). Sequencing was performed on CD4+ T cells from peripheral blood mononuclear cells, taken in the third trimester of pregnancy. The CDR3 coding sequence is TGTGCCAGCAGCTTGAGGGACATCTACCCCTCTGGGGCCAACGTCCTGACTTTC. Translation gives CASSLRDIYPSGANVLTF.